Each of the 6 T cell receptor beta chains below was sequenced from the same sample in a study of PD-1 blockade in classical Hodgkin lymphoma. Profiled with immunoSEQ multiplex PCR; TCRdb holds only in-frame clones, not every one. The table shows about 98,000 clones, with about nine tenths occurring only once. Relapse was seen in all patients after autologous stem cell transplantation, and brentuximab vedotin exposure was variable. Specimen: peripheral blood mononuclear cells (PBMCs), collected at baseline. These receptors were taken from a human donor with classical Hodgkin lymphoma.

The genes are TRBV5-6 and TRBJ1-2; D unclear. The V gene lost 6 bases and the J gene lost 4 bases, with 13 bases spanning the gap. Germline CDR1 SGHDT, CDR2 YYEEEE. This CDR3 has 13 amino acids. The CDR3 bases are TGTGCCAGCAAGATGGGCGGAAGCTATGGCTACACCTTC. It codes for CASKMGGSYGYTF.

This sequence joins TRBV28 and TRBJ1-5; 7 bases fit TRBD1. Germline V gene sequence: CDR1 MDHEN, CDR2 SYDVKM. This CDR3 region has 17 residues. With 5 bases clipped from V and 7 bases from J, the junction kept 17 bases outside the gene matches. This chain's CDR3 is CASSLNPTGLIWQPQHF. CDR3 nucleotides: TGTGCCAGCAGTCTAAACCCGACAGGGCTTATCTGGCAGCCCCAGCATTTT.

The genes are TRBV6-6 and TRBJ1-1; a weak D match, TRBD1 (6 bases). Germline CDR1 is MNHNY and CDR2 is SVGAGI (reference sequence). V lost 2 bases and J lost 4, with 17 bases in between. The CDR3 is 16 residues long. Here the CDR3 reads CASSYGLGGLFTEAFF. The DNA for the CDR3 is TGTGCCAGCAGTTACGGCTTGGGGGGCCTCTTCACTGAAGCTTTCTTT.

In its sample, this clone was seen once. The rearrangement joins TRBV7-8 to TRBJ1-5; 7 positions match TRBD1. The CDR3 runs to 15 residues. Germline V gene sequence: CDR1 SGHVS, CDR2 FQNEAQ. The V and J ends lost 1 base and 7 bases, in that order; junction bases with no gene match: 7. The CDR3 is CASSLEGAGGQPQHF. The CDR3, as DNA: TGTGCCAGCAGCTTAGAAGGGGCAGGGGGACAGCCCCAGCATTTT.

This rearrangement joins TRBV6-5 to TRBJ1-2; 10 bases align to TRBD1. The CDR3 runs to 15 residues. Germline lookup yields CDR1 MNHEY and CDR2 SVGAGI. Losses at the gene ends were 2 bases for V and 3 bases for J; bases not matched to a gene: 3. In nucleotides, the CDR3 is TGTGCCAGCAGTTACACCGGGACAGGGGACTATGGCTACACCTTC. The encoded protein is CASSYTGTGDYGYTF.

V and J are TRBV7-9 and TRBJ1-5; D uncertain. V lost 3 bases and J lost 1, with 1 base in between. Looked up from germline, CDR1 is SEHNR and CDR2 is FQNEAQ (reference sequence). This CDR3 has 12 amino acids. As DNA, the CDR3 is TGTGCCAGCAGCTTGAGCAATCAGCCCCAGCATTTT. As protein: CASSLSNQPQHF.